This TCR beta chain came from a study of T cell responses to AZD1222 COVID-19 vaccine. The study, taken as a whole, reports: Clonal diversity was possibly underestimated, and white British individuals and females predominated among donors. After the peak T cell response, and only then, were repertoires sampled.

The assay was immunoSEQ multiplex PCR, and TCRdb's table has in-frame clones only and misses some. The table lists about 46,000 clones, 85% to 90% of them singletons. As to this clone: Its cognate antigen is unknown.

The germline CDR1 and CDR2 sequences are MGHRA and YSYEKL. V was clipped by 2 bases and J by 4 bases, with 15 bases between them. CDR3 size: 15 residues. This rearrangement joins TRBV4-1 to TRBJ2-7, with D perhaps given as TRBD1 or TRBD2 (5 bases each). The clonotype originates from an adult who received the AZD1222 COVID-19 vaccine. Material: peripheral blood, obtained 28 days after the second AZD1222 dose. The CDR3 reads CASSQSTGTAYEQYF. The DNA of the CDR3 is TGCGCCAGCAGCCAATCCACCGGGACGGCGTACGAGCAGTACTTC.